Following are 20 T cell receptor beta chains from one sample sequenced in a study of shared clonotypes between healthy human individuals. The data were produced by immunoSEQ multiplex PCR, yet TCRdb's version contains in-frame clones alone and is incomplete. Here the sample spans 170,000 or so clones, around 63% being singletons. Material: memory CD4+ T cells sorted from blood. Specified subset: CD45RA-negative fraction. These receptors were taken from a man aged 25-40 years in good health.

The genes are TRBV18 and TRBJ2-5, with no clear D. The germline gives CDR1 KGHSH, CDR2 LQKENI. CDR3 length equals 15 residues. Trimming left V 6 bases short and J 0 bases short, with 14 bases between. DNA for the CDR3: TGTGCCAGCTCCTTCTACGGCCGGTACCAAGAGACCCAGTACTTC. Protein product: CASSFYGRYQETQYF.

This clone has more than one count but fewer than ten. The chain joins TRBV7-9 to TRBJ2-7; D gene unclear. The ends were cut back, 5 bases at V and 3 bases at J, with 11 bases in the middle. Germline values: CDR1 SEHNR, CDR2 FQNEAQ (reference sequence). This CDR3 has 13 amino acids. CDR3 amino acids: CASSPPPGYEQYF. CDR3 nucleotides: TGTGCCAGCAGCCCCCCCCCGGGCTACGAGCAGTACTTC.

The genes are TRBV5-6 and TRBJ1-5, with D unclear. The CDR3 has 15 amino acids. Trimming took off 1 base at V and 4 bases at J, with 12 bases between the two ends. CDR1 and CDR2 (germline): SGHDT, YYEEEE. CDR3 in amino acids: CASSLFSQDNQPQHF. The CDR3 DNA is TGTGCCAGCAGCTTGTTTAGCCAGGATAATCAGCCCCAGCATTTT.

This sequence joins TRBV5-4 and TRBJ1-1, with D hard to call. With 0 bases removed from V and 2 bases from J, the gap between germline ends came to 11 bases. The CDR3 has 15 amino acids. CDR1 is SGHNT, CDR2 YYREEE, per germline (reference sequence). CDR3 protein: CASSLGARRNTEAFF. The CDR3 DNA reads TGTGCCAGCAGCTTGGGTGCCAGGAGAAACACTGAAGCTTTCTTT.

This chain connects TRBV10-3 to TRBJ2-7; tentative D call: TRBD1 (5 bases). Looked up from germline, CDR1 is ENHRY and CDR2 is SYGVKD. This CDR3 comprises 15 residues. V was clipped by 3 bases and J by 6 bases, with 18 bases between them. The CDR3 DNA follows: TGTGCCATCAGTGAAACCCAGGGTACCGTTAGCGAGCAGTACTTC. This encodes CAISETQGTVSEQYF.

The V and J genes are TRBV29-1 and TRBJ2-1; D not certain. CDR1 is SQVTM, CDR2 ANQGSEA, per germline. The length of the CDR3 is 14 residues. Trimming pared 7 bases from V and 0 bases from J, leaving 13 bases between. The CDR3 coding sequence is TGCAGCGCGTCCCCTGGTAGCTCCTACAATGAGCAGTTCTTC. Protein product: CSASPGSSYNEQFF.

Written as DNA, the CDR3 is TGTGCCAGCAGTGTTAGGACAGGGCTTGATGAGCAGTTCTTC. This translates into CASSVRTGLDEQFF. The V and J genes are TRBV2 and TRBJ2-1; TRBD1 agrees at 8 bases. V lost 4 bases and J lost 8; bases outside the gene matches: 7. Germline CDR1 reads SNHLY; CDR2 reads FYNNEI. CDR3 length: 14 residues.

The chain joins TRBV28 to TRBJ2-6; 9 nucleotides match TRBD1. After removal of 10 bases from V and 1 base from J, the junction contained 17 bases not matched to a gene. Per the germline V gene, CDR1 is MDHEN and CDR2 is SYDVKM. The CDR3 covers 19 residues. DNA for the CDR3: TGTGCCACCCTCTCCGCCCCGGGACAGGGAGGTTCTGGGGCCAACGTCCTGACTTTC. It is translated as CATLSAPGQGGSGANVLTF.

The rearrangement links TRBV5-1 to TRBJ1-2; D is uncertain. Germline CDR1 is SGHRS and CDR2 is YFSETQ. Trimming shortened V by 0 bases and J by 8 bases, and 17 bases separated the two germline ends. The CDR3 consists of 15 residues. The CDR3, as DNA: TGCGCCAGCAGCTTGGAGGCGGTACGCCGAGGCGGCTACACCTTC. Translation gives CASSLEAVRRGGYTF.

This rearrangement joins TRBV11-3 to TRBJ2-1; no definite D call. Germline assignment: CDR1 SGHNT and CDR2 YENEEA. Between the trimmed V and J ends, which lost 6 bases and 1 base, there was a span of 10 bases. The CDR3 runs 14 residues. The CDR3 sequence: CASSKGRSYNEQFF. The CDR3 bases are TGTGCCAGCAGTAAGGGAAGGTCCTACAATGAGCAGTTCTTC.

This clone was observed once. The chain uses TRBV5-4 and TRBJ2-7; 8 bases fit TRBD1. The CDR3 runs to 14 residues. The ends lost 3 bases at V and 3 bases at J; junction bases unmatched: 5. Germline CDR1 SGHNT, CDR2 YYREEE (reference sequence). The CDR3 region is CASSSLGQDYEQYF. CDR3 nucleotide sequence: TGTGCCAGCAGCTCGCTGGGACAGGACTACGAGCAGTACTTC.

The chain uses TRBV6-1 and TRBJ2-7; TRBD1 matches at 8 bases. This CDR3 has 13 amino acids. The ends lost 7 bases at V and 4 bases at J; junction bases unmatched: 6. CDR1 is MNHNS and CDR2 is SASEGT in the germline V gene. The CDR3: CASTLTGGYEQYF. Written as DNA, the CDR3 is TGTGCCAGCACCCTAACAGGGGGTTACGAGCAGTACTTC.

In its sample, this clone was seen a few times. This rearrangement joins TRBV5-1 to TRBJ1-4; 8 nucleotides line up with TRBD1. The CDR3 has 14 residues. Trimming cost V 1 base and J 7 bases; bases outside gene matches: 3. Germline CDR1 reads SGHRS; CDR2 reads YFSETQ. The CDR3 region is CASSLSGQAEKLFF. CDR3 sequence (DNA): TGCGCCAGCAGCTTGTCGGGACAGGCTGAAAAACTGTTTTTT.

This clone showed up just a few times. CDR3 nucleotide sequence: TGTGCCACCAGCGGCAGTCCCTCCTACGAGCAGTACTTC. Translating it yields CATSGSPSYEQYF. The rearrangement links TRBV15 to TRBJ2-7; D remains ambiguous. Trimming stripped 5 bases from V and 0 bases from J, with 8 bases between. Germline assignment: CDR1 LNHNV and CDR2 YYDKDF (reference sequence). This CDR3 contains 13 residues.

The chain uses TRBV5-1 and TRBJ2-3; D gene unclear. The CDR3 extends over 14 amino acids. CDR1 SGHRS and CDR2 YFSETQ come from the germline V gene. Trimming removed 4 bases at V and 4 bases at J, with 13 bases between. CDR3 bases: TGCGCCAGCAGCACCGGTCCACCAGCAGATACGCAGTATTTT. Its translation: CASSTGPPADTQYF.

The genes are TRBV19 and TRBJ2-5, with 8 bases that match TRBD1. V dropped 5 bases and J dropped 6; count of bases not matched to a gene: 11. There are 15 residues in the CDR3. Germline CDR1 is LNHDA and CDR2 is SQIVND (reference sequence). CDR3 sequence (DNA): TGTGCCAGTAGTGCTCAGGACAGGGCGGCGCAGACCCAGTACTTC. Amino acid sequence: CASSAQDRAAQTQYF.

The chain uses TRBV9 and TRBJ2-7, with D tentatively TRBD2 (6 bases). There are 16 residues in the CDR3. The germline V gene has CDR1 SGDLS and CDR2 YYNGEE. V gave up 0 bases and J gave up 0 bases, with 13 bases separating them. The CDR3 loop is CASSVAASGYSYEQYF. In DNA, the CDR3 is TGTGCCAGCAGCGTAGCGGCGAGCGGGTACTCCTACGAGCAGTACTTC. Filled out from reference TRBV9 and TRBJ2-7, the complete variable domain reads DSGVTQTPKHLITATGQRVTLRCSPRSGDLSVYWYQQSLDQGLQFLIQYYNGEERAKGNILERFSAQQFPDLHSELNLSSLELGDSALYFCASSVAASGYSYEQYFGPGTRLTVT.

This clone showed up just once. The rearrangement joins TRBV6-5 to TRBJ1-1; D ambiguous. The CDR3 is made up of 14 amino acids. The V gene's germline CDR1 is MNHEY and CDR2 SVGAGI. The V end was cut by 6 bases, the J end by 4 bases, with 15 bases between. CDR3 DNA sequence: TGTGCCAGCAGCCGACCGGGTTGGGCCACTGAAGCTTTCTTT. Its translation: CASSRPGWATEAFF.

This rearrangement joins TRBV2 to TRBJ2-5, with no clear D. Germline assignment: CDR1 SNHLY and CDR2 FYNNEI. The CDR3 covers 11 residues. Trimming left V 4 bases short and J 3 bases short, with 3 bases between. CDR3 in amino acids: CASSVKETQYF. CDR3 nucleotides: TGTGCCAGCAGTGTCAAAGAGACCCAGTACTTC.

J is TRBJ1-1 and V is TRBV28; D gene uncertain. Trimming took off 2 bases at V and 1 base at J, with 11 bases between the two ends. Per the germline V gene, CDR1 is MDHEN and CDR2 is SYDVKM. This CDR3 has 15 amino acids. The CDR3 sequence: CASSLQRRRNTEAFF. The CDR3 DNA reads TGTGCCAGCAGTTTACAAAGACGCAGGAACACTGAAGCTTTCTTT. Full variable domain (remainder filled in from reference TRBV28 and TRBJ1-1): DVKVTQSSRYLVKRTGEKVFLECVQDMDHENMFWYRQDPGLGLRLIYFSYDVKMKEKGDIPEGYSVSREKKERFSLILESASTNQTSMYLCASSLQRRRNTEAFFGQGTRLTVV.